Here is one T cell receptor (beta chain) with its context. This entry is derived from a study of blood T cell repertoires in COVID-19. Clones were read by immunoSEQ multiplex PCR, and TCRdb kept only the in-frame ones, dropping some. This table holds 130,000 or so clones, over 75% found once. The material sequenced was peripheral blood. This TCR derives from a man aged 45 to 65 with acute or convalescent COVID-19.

CDR3 residues: CASSESGPPTGELFF. DNA of the CDR3: TGTGCCAGCAGTGAAAGCGGACCGCCGACCGGGGAGCTGTTTTTT. The genes are TRBV25-1 and TRBJ2-2; perhaps TRBD2 as D (5 bases). Germline V gives CDR1 MGHDK, CDR2 SYGVNS. The CDR3 is 15 amino acids. The ends were cut back, 2 bases at V and 5 bases at J, with 12 bases in the middle. Combining the CDR3 with reference TRBV25-1 and TRBJ2-2 gives the whole variable domain EADIYQTPRYLVIGTGKKITLECSQTMGHDKMYWYQQDPGMELHLIHYSYGVNSTEKGDLSSESTVSRIRTEHFPLTLESARPSHTSQYLCASSESGPPTGELFFGEGSRLTVL.